This TCR beta chain is drawn from a study of T cell repertoires in cytomegalovirus infection. Study overall: Both CMV infection and a matching HLA type were indicated by public TCR beta signatures.

TCRdb recomputed calls from the reads with MiXCR, one row per CDR3 protein. The sample records 740,000 or so distinct CDR3 sequences, approximately 34% being singletons. Comments on this clonotype: Its antigen remains unknown.

Germline assignment: CDR1 SNHLY and CDR2 FYNNEI. The CDR3 contains 15 residues. The V and J ends lost 5 bases and 8 bases, in that order; junction bases with no gene match: 14. The study, taken as a whole, reports: Within the response measured ex vivo, HLA-C-restricted CMV-specific TCR beta clonotypes were dominant.

The sequencing input was PBMCs. V gene TRBV2 combines with J gene TRBJ1-2; 7 nucleotides align to TRBD1. This TCR derives from a human donor in good health (CMV status not recorded). Some clones in this sample may be carry-over from other donors' samples. The CDR3 nucleotides read TGTGCCAGCAGTAGGGACAGAGTGAGAGGATACGGCTACACCTTC. Amino acids: CASSRDRVRGYGYTF. Filled out from reference TRBV2 and TRBJ1-2, the complete variable domain reads EPEVTQTPSHQVTQMGQEVILRCVPISNHLYFYWYRQILGQKVEFLVSFYNNEISEKSEIFDDQFSVERPDGSNFTLKIRSTKLEDSAMYFCASSRDRVRGYGYTFGSGTRLTVV.